This T cell receptor (beta chain) stems from a study of prognosis after radiotherapy for stage I lung cancer. Study at large: SBRT was given in 3 to 5 fractions at a biologically effective dose of at least 100 Gy as radiotherapy.

Multiplex PCR in two rounds served to amplify TCR beta CDR3 from genomic DNA. Gene-specific TRBV and TRBJ primers were used in PCR round one. TCRdb itself ran the multiplex PCR reads through MiXCR, one entry per CDR3 protein. The sample lists some 34,000 distinct CDR3 sequences, 30% to 35% occurring once. CDR1 is SGHTA, CDR2 FQGTGA, per germline. V lost 2 bases, J lost 7 bases, and 23 bases lay in between. The CDR3 runs to 17 residues. V gene TRBV7-3 combines with J gene TRBJ2-5; D tentatively fits TRBD1 or TRBD2 (7 bases each). The source material was PBMCs, sampled before or after stereotactic body radiation therapy (not recorded which). The clonotype comes from a donor older than 45 with non-small cell lung cancer. CDR3 region: CASSLRGVRQGPGTQYF. Here the CDR3 DNA reads TGTGCCAGCAGCTTACGGGGGGTTAGACAGGGCCCCGGGACCCAGTACTTC.